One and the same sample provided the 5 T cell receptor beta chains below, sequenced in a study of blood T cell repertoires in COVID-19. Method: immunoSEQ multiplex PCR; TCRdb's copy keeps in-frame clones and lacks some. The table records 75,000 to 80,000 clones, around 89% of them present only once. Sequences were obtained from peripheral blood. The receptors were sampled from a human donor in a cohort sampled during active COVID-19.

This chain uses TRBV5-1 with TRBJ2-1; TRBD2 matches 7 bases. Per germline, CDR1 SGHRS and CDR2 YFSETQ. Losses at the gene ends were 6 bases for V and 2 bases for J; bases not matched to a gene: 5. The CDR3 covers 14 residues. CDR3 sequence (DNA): TGCGCCAGCACGGAAGGACTAGCCTACAATGAGCAGTTCTTC. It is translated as CASTEGLAYNEQFF.

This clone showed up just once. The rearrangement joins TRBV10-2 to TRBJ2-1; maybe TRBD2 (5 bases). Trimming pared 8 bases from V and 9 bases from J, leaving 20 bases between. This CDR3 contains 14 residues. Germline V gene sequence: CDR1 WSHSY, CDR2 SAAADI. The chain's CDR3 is CASSLAGRRGEQFF. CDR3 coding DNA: TGCGCCAGCTCTTTGGCGGGTAGACGTGGTGAGCAGTTCTTC.

The CDR3 DNA reads TGTGCCTGGAGTCTTGGATCAGGACAGGGGGTCACCGGGGAGCTGTTTTTT. It is translated as CAWSLGSGQGVTGELFF. V gene TRBV30 combines with J gene TRBJ2-2; 10 bases line up with TRBD1. The CDR3 runs 17 residues. CDR1 is GTSNPN and CDR2 is SVGIG in the germline V gene (reference sequence). Trimming at V came to 2 bases and at J to 4 bases, leaving 10 bases not matched to a gene.

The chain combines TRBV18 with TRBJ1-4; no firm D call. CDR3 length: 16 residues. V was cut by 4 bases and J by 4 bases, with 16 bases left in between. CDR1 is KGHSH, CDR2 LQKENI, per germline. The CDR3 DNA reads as TGTGCCAGCTCACAAACACCCCAGTCACATAATGAAAAACTGTTTTTT. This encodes CASSQTPQSHNEKLFF.

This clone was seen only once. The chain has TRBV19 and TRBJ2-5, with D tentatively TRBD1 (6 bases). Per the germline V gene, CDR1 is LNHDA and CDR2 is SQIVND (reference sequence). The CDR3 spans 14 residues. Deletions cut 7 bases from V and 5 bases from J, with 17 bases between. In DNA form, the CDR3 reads TGTGCCAGTACAAAACAGGGAGTACAGGAGACCCAGTACTTC. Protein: CASTKQGVQETQYF.